The present TCR beta chain was sequenced within a study of blood T cell repertoires in COVID-19. The germline V gene encodes CDR1 SGDLS and CDR2 YYNGEE. V shed 0 bases and J 5 bases; nucleotides not matched to a gene: 7. The CDR3 contains 15 residues. The assay was immunoSEQ multiplex PCR, and TCRdb's table has in-frame clones only and misses some. The sample yields a few hundred thousand clones, 88% seen once. Sequenced input: peripheral blood. This chain links TRBV9 with TRBJ2-5, with 7 nucleotides matching TRBD2. This sequence was found in a woman in her 30s with acute or convalescent COVID-19. CDR3 DNA sequence: TGTGCCAGCAGCGTAGCGGCGGGGGATTGGGAGACCCAGTACTTC. It codes for CASSVAAGDWETQYF.